These 21 T cell receptor beta chains came from one sample sequenced in a study of T cells after yellow fever vaccination (dated by TCRdb to between 2018 and 2020). Per the publication, the treatment or condition label means: live attenuated yellow fever vaccine strain. The protocol used for the library was 5' RACE. The sample was run on an Illumina HiSeq 2500. TCRdb reprocessing: public reads trimmed at Q25 with fastp, clones called with MiXCR, in-frame beta chains kept. CDR3 protein sequences are deduplicated, and each keeps its most common genes and DNA. This sample holds more than 250,000 distinct CDR3 sequences; around 7% were observed only once. The top ten clonotypes cover 18% of the sample. The sequenced sample was PBMCs, obtained roughly 46 days after the first yellow fever vaccination. These receptors were obtained from a man younger than 35 who received the YFV17D yellow fever vaccine.

This clonotype was observed a handful of times. The chain couples TRBV4-3 to TRBJ2-3; D is uncertain. Trimming removed 0 bases from V and 2 bases from J, with 12 bases in between. The V gene's germline CDR1 is LGHNA and CDR2 YSLEER. This CDR3 has 16 amino acids. CDR3 nucleotide sequence: TGCGCCAGCAGCCAAGAGCTCTTACCCTCCACAGATACGCAGTATTTT. It translates to CASSQELLPSTDTQYF.

In its sample, this clonotype was seen a few times. The V and J genes are TRBV20-1 and TRBJ1-2; 7 bases agree with TRBD1. The CDR3 length is 14 residues. Germline V gene lookup returns CDR1 DFQATT and CDR2 SNEGSKA (reference sequence). V shed 5 bases and J 8 bases; nucleotides not matched to a gene: 14. This chain's CDR3 is CSALPSGGGWGYTF. The CDR3 coding sequence is TGCAGTGCTCTACCCTCGGGAGGGGGCTGGGGCTACACCTTC.

This clonotype was detected ten times or more. This rearrangement joins TRBV11-2 to TRBJ2-5; perhaps TRBD1 as D (6 bases). V lost 4 bases, J lost 3 bases, and 9 bases lay in between. CDR3 length: 13 amino acids. CDR1 is SGHAT and CDR2 is FQNNGV in the germline V gene. The CDR3 nucleotides are TGTGCCAGCAGCTCCTACAGGGAAGAGACCCAGTACTTC. This gives the protein CASSSYREETQYF.

This clonotype was seen at least ten times. The chain recombines TRBV7-2 with TRBJ2-1; D is uncertain. Trimming removed 4 bases from V and 6 bases from J, with 7 bases in between. The V gene's germline CDR1 is SGHTA and CDR2 FQGNSA. The CDR3 runs to 12 residues. The CDR3 reads CASSYYVNEQFF. CDR3 bases: TGTGCCAGCAGCTATTACGTCAATGAGCAGTTCTTC.

The chain is built from TRBV7-9 and TRBJ2-1, with D perhaps TRBD2 (7 bases). Germline CDR1 is SEHNR and CDR2 is FQNEAQ (reference sequence). Trimming stripped 4 bases from V and 6 bases from J, with 22 bases between. The CDR3 totals 17 residues. CDR3: CASSSPPTGGWGNEQFF. CDR3 sequence (DNA): TGTGCCAGCAGCTCCCCCCCCACGGGGGGCTGGGGCAATGAGCAGTTCTTC.

This sequence joins TRBV19 and TRBJ2-3; perhaps TRBD2 as D (6 bases). CDR1 and CDR2 (germline): LNHDA, SQIVND (reference sequence). Trimming shortened V by 4 bases and J by 1 base, and 9 bases separated the two germline ends. The CDR3 runs to 14 residues. CDR3: CASSTAGRTDTQYF. The CDR3 DNA reads as TGTGCCAGTAGTACTGCGGGGCGCACAGATACGCAGTATTTT.

This clonotype occurred many times. The J gene is TRBJ1-1, the V gene TRBV5-1; D uncertain. Looked up from germline, CDR1 is SGHRS and CDR2 is YFSETQ. Trimming shortened V by 1 base and J by 0 bases, and 10 bases separated the two germline ends. This CDR3 contains 15 residues. The CDR3 here is CASSLWNRLNTEAFF. The CDR3 nucleotides read TGCGCCAGCAGCTTGTGGAACAGACTGAACACTGAAGCTTTCTTT.

This clonotype was observed a handful of times. V gene TRBV10-3 combines with J gene TRBJ2-6; D may be TRBD1 (5 bases). V lost 6 bases and J 4 bases, leaving 10 bases between the germline ends. Germline-derived CDR1 and CDR2 are ENHRY and SYGVKD. The CDR3 covers 14 residues. CDR3 DNA sequence: TGTGCCATCAGAGGGGTCACCGGGGCCAACGTCCTGACTTTC. Protein sequence: CAIRGVTGANVLTF.

This clonotype has only a few counts. This chain links TRBV15 with TRBJ1-5; TRBD1 is a possible D gene (6 bases). CDR3 size: 12 residues. The V gene lost 4 bases and the J gene lost 6 bases, with 7 bases spanning the gap. Germline V gene lookup returns CDR1 LNHNV and CDR2 YYDKDF (reference sequence). The CDR3: CATSKQGQPQHF. The DNA for the CDR3 is TGTGCCACCAGCAAACAGGGTCAGCCCCAGCATTTT.

Ten or more counts support this clonotype. The CDR3 sequence is CASSDPGGEKLFF. Here the CDR3 DNA reads TGTGCCAGCAGCGATCCTGGGGGTGAAAAACTGTTTTTT. The rearrangement joins TRBV7-9 to TRBJ1-4, with D perhaps matching TRBD1 (5 bases). Germline values: CDR1 SEHNR, CDR2 FQNEAQ (reference sequence). The ends were cut back, 5 bases at V and 7 bases at J, with 11 bases in the middle. The CDR3 loop spans 13 amino acids. The full variable domain, with the rest looked up from reference TRBV7-9 and TRBJ1-4, is DTGVSQNPRHKITKRGQNVTFRCDPISEHNRLYWYRQTLGQGPEFLTYFQNEAQLEKSRLLSDRFSAERPKGSFSTLEIQRTEQGDSAMYLCASSDPGGEKLFFGSGTQLSVL.

This clonotype appeared a few times. The chain combines TRBV5-6 with TRBJ1-1; D gene ambiguous. The CDR3 contains 15 residues. The germline V and J ends were trimmed by 2 bases and 4 bases, with 15 bases remaining between them. CDR1 and CDR2 (germline): SGHDT, YYEEEE. CDR3 amino acids: CASSFVGPRITEAFF. The CDR3 DNA is TGTGCCAGCAGCTTCGTGGGCCCCAGAATCACTGAAGCTTTCTTT. The full variable domain, its missing parts supplied by reference TRBV5-6 and TRBJ1-1, is DAGVTQSPTHLIKTRGQQVTLRCSPKSGHDTVSWYQQALGQGPQFIFQYYEEEERQRGNFPDRFSGHQFPNYSSELNVNALLLGDSALYLCASSFVGPRITEAFFGQGTRLTVV.

In this sample, this clonotype turned up a few times. This rearrangement joins TRBV5-4 to TRBJ2-4, with D possibly TRBD1 on 6 matching bases. V lost 0 bases and J 9 bases, leaving 19 bases between the germline ends. Germline V CDR1 and CDR2: SGHNT, YYREEE (reference sequence). The CDR3 covers 16 residues. CDR3 bases: TGTGCCAGCAGCTTGGGGGTAGGGGGAATGGGAGCCATTCAGTACTTC. Translating gives CASSLGVGGMGAIQYF.

V gene TRBV29-1 combines with J gene TRBJ2-3; TRBD2 matches at 7 bases. Germline loops: CDR1 SQVTM, CDR2 ANQGSEA. Trimming took 8 bases from V and 4 from J; bases not matched to a gene: 9. The CDR3 loop spans 13 amino acids. This CDR3 is CSLLLAQSDTQYF. CDR3 DNA: TGCAGCTTGTTACTAGCGCAGTCAGATACGCAGTATTTT.

This clonotype was observed a few times. The chain combines TRBV4-2 with TRBJ2-3, with 7 bases aligning to TRBD2. After removal of 0 bases from V and 14 bases from J, the junction contained 8 bases not matched to a gene. The CDR3 runs to 13 residues. Germline CDR1 is LGHNA and CDR2 is YNFKEQ. The CDR3 reads CASSQDYRGDSYF. The CDR3 coding sequence is TGTGCCAGCAGCCAAGATTATCGGGGGGATTCGTATTTT.

CDR3 sequence: CASSPRRDRGYEQYF. CDR3 DNA: TGTGCCAGCAGCCCGCGAAGGGACAGGGGCTACGAGCAGTACTTC. The V and J genes are TRBV7-2 and TRBJ2-7, with 10 positions matching TRBD1. The germline V gene encodes CDR1 SGHTA and CDR2 FQGNSA. The CDR3 covers 15 residues. The junction had 7 bases not matched to a gene; V was cut back by 5 bases and J by 3 bases.

This clonotype has ten or more counts. The chain combines TRBV20-1 with TRBJ2-3; 8 bases match TRBD2. The J segment lost 3 bases and the V segment lost 7 bases, leaving 9 bases of the junction unmatched. Germline CDR1 and CDR2: DFQATT and SNEGSKA (reference sequence). This CDR3 has 14 residues. CDR3 residues: CSVARGGWTDTQYF. CDR3 sequence (DNA): TGCAGTGTCGCACGGGGGGGTTGGACAGATACGCAGTATTTT.

This clonotype has more than one count but fewer than ten. V is TRBV6-5 and J is TRBJ2-2, with unresolved D. The CDR3 length is 15 residues. Germline V gene lookup returns CDR1 MNHEY and CDR2 SVGAGI. Trimming left V 2 bases short and J 1 base short, with 8 bases between. In DNA form, the CDR3 reads TGTGCCAGCAGTTACATAGACCAGAACACCGGGGAGCTGTTTTTT. It codes for CASSYIDQNTGELFF.

The chain employs TRBV5-4 and TRBJ2-7; D not resolved. The V and J ends lost 2 bases and 2 bases respectively, with 5 bases between them. CDR1 and CDR2 (germline): SGHNT, YYREEE (reference sequence). The CDR3 is 12 residues long. The CDR3 region is CASSFDAYEQYF. CDR3 coding DNA: TGTGCCAGCAGCTTTGACGCCTACGAGCAGTACTTC.

This clonotype was counted only a few times. Here the CDR3 reads CASSLGTLRLEKLFF. CDR3 DNA: TGCGCCAGCAGCTTGGGGACACTCAGACTCGAAAAACTGTTTTTT. V gene TRBV5-1 combines with J gene TRBJ1-4; D might be TRBD1 (5 bases). Germline loops: CDR1 SGHRS, CDR2 YFSETQ. CDR3 size: 15 residues. V was trimmed by 0 bases and J by 8 bases, leaving 14 bases between them.

This clonotype was counted ten times or more. J is TRBJ2-7 and V is TRBV10-3; 8 nucleotides line up with TRBD2. CDR1 ENHRY and CDR2 SYGVKD come from the germline V gene. V shed 1 base, J shed 5 bases, and the junction held 7 bases outside the gene matches. The CDR3 extends over 15 amino acids. CDR3 region: CAISEWGGGPHEQYF. CDR3 nucleotide sequence: TGTGCCATCAGTGAGTGGGGCGGGGGGCCGCACGAGCAGTACTTC.

The chain recombines TRBV6-1 with TRBJ2-1; maybe TRBD1 (6 bases). This CDR3 has 14 residues. V was clipped by 6 bases and J by 2 bases, with 11 bases between them. From germline, CDR1 is MNHNS and CDR2 SASEGT. The CDR3, as DNA: TGTGCCAGCAGCCGGGACAAAGCCTACAATGAGCAGTTCTTC. Its translation: CASSRDKAYNEQFF.